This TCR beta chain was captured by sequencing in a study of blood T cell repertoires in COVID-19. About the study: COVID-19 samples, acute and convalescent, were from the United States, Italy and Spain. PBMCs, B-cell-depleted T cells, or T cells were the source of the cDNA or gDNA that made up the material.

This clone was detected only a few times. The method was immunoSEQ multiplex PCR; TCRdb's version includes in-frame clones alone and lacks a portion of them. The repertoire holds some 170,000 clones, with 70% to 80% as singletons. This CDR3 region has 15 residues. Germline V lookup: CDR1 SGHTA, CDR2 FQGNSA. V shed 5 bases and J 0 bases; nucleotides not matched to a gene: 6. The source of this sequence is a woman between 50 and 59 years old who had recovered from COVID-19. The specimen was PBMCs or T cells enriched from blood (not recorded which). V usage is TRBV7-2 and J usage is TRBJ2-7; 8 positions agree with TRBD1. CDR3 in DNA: TGTGCCAGCAGCCTACGACAGGGGAACTCCTACGAGCAGTACTTC. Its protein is CASSLRQGNSYEQYF.